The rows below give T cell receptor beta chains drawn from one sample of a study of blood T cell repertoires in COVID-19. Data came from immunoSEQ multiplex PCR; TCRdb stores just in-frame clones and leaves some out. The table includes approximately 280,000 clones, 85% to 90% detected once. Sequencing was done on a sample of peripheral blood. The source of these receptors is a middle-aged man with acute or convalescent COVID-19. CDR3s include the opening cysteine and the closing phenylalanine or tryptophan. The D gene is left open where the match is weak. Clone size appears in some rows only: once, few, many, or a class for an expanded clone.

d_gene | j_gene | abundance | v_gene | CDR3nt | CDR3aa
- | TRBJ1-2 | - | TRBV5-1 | TGCGCCAGCAGCCGTTCTTTGCAGGAAGCGGGGTCTAACTATGGCTACACCTTC | CASSRSLQEAGSNYGYTF
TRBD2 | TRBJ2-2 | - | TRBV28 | TGTGCCAGCAGCCACGGGCTAGCGGGGGCCTTCACCGGGGAGCTGTTTTTT | CASSHGLAGAFTGELFF
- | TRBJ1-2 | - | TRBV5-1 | TGCGCCAGCTCGAACGCGGTGAACTATGGCTACACCTTC | CASSNAVNYGYTF
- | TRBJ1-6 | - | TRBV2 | TGTGCCAGCAGATTAAGCAAGGCAGGAACCTCACCCCTCCACTTT | CASRLSKAGTSPLHF
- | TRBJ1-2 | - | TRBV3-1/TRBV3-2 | TGTGCCAGCAGCCGAGACCTAGTTGGGGGCTTAACAGGTGGCTACACCTTC | CASSRDLVGGLTGGYTF
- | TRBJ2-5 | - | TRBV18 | TGTGCCAGCTCACCACCGGGGGGGCGCGTCGAGACCCAGTACTTC | CASSPPGGRVETQYF
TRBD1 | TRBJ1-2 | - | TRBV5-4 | TGTGCCAGCAGTTCCGGACAGGGTAACTATGGCTACACCTTC | CASSSGQGNYGYTF
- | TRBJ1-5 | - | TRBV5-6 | TGTGCCAGCAGCTTTCTAGGTACTGGACAGCCCCAGCATTTT | CASSFLGTGQPQHF
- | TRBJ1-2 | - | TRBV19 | TGTGCCAGTAGTCCACAGTCCCCGTTCTATGGCTACACCTTC | CASSPQSPFYGYTF
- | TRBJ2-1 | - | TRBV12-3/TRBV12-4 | TGTGCCAGCAGTCCCGGGGGTTACAATGAGCAGTTCTTC | CASSPGGYNEQFF
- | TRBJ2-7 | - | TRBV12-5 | TGTGCTAGTGGTTTGACCCGAAAGGGGGACGAGCAGTACTTC | CASGLTRKGDEQYF
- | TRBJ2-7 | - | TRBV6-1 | TGTGCCAGCAGCCTTGGTACCGTTAGCGAGCAGTACTTC | CASSLGTVSEQYF
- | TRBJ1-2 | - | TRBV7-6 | TGTGCCAGCAGCCCTACCAGGGGCAGCAGCTCCTATGGCTACACCTTC | CASSPTRGSSSYGYTF
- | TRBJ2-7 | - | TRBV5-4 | TGTGCCAGCAGCTTGTCCTCGGGTTTAGGCTACGAGCAGTACTTC | CASSLSSGLGYEQYF
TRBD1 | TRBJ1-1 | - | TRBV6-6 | TGTGCCAGCAGTCTCACCCCCGGACAGGGTGGGAACACTGAAGCTTTCTTT | CASSLTPGQGGNTEAFF
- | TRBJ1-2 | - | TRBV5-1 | TGCGCCAGCAGCCCGGACACCTACTATGGCTACACCTTC | CASSPDTYYGYTF
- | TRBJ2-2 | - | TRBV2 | TGTGCCAGCAGTGTCCATTTTTCAACCGGGGAGCTGTTTTTT | CASSVHFSTGELFF
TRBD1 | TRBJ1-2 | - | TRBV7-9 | TGTGCCAGCAGCTTGGCAGACAGGGGAAGCAATGGCTACACCTTC | CASSLADRGSNGYTF
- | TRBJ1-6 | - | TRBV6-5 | TGTGCCAGCAGCCCGAACCCGACAGGAGCCGCACCCCTCCACTTT | CASSPNPTGAAPLHF
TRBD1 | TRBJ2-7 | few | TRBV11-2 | TGTGCCAGCAGCGTTACTCCGGGACAGGGATACGAGCAGTACTTC | CASSVTPGQGYEQYF
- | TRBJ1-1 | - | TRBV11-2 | TGTGCCAGCACGAGACAGATTGAAGCTTTCTTT | CASTRQIEAFF
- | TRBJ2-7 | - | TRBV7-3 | TGTGCCAGCAGCTTAACTGGAGGGAAATCCTACGAGCAGTACTTC | CASSLTGGKSYEQYF
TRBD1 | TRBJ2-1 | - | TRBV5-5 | TGTGCCAGCAGCTTGGCGTGGCAGGGGGTCGTCAATGAGCAGTTCTTC | CASSLAWQGVVNEQFF
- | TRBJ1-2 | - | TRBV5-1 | TGCGCCAGCAGCTTGGGGGAGGGAGATGGCTACACCTTC | CASSLGEGDGYTF
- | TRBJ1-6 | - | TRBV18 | TGTGCCAGCTCTTCGGGTTTCAATAATTCACCCCTCCACTTT | CASSSGFNNSPLHF
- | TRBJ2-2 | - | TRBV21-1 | TGTGCCAGCAGCAAGGGGACAGTAAACACCGGGGAGCTGTTTTTT | CASSKGTVNTGELFF
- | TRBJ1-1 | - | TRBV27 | TGTGCCAGCAGTTTCGGCGGCTCGGGCACTGAAGCTTTCTTT | CASSFGGSGTEAFF
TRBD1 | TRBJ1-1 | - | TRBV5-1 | TGCGCCAGCAGCAACGCAGGGGGCACTGAAGCTTTCTTT | CASSNAGGTEAFF
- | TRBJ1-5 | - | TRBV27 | TGTGCCAGCAGTTTCGACAGAGAACAGCCCCAGCATTTT | CASSFDREQPQHF
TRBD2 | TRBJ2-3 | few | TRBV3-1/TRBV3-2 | TGTGCCAGCAGCCAAGGGTTAACTAGCGGGGGCACAGATACGCAGTATTTT | CASSQGLTSGGTDTQYF
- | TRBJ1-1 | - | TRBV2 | TGTGCCAGCAGTGGCCATCGGGGCACTGAAGCTTTCTTT | CASSGHRGTEAFF